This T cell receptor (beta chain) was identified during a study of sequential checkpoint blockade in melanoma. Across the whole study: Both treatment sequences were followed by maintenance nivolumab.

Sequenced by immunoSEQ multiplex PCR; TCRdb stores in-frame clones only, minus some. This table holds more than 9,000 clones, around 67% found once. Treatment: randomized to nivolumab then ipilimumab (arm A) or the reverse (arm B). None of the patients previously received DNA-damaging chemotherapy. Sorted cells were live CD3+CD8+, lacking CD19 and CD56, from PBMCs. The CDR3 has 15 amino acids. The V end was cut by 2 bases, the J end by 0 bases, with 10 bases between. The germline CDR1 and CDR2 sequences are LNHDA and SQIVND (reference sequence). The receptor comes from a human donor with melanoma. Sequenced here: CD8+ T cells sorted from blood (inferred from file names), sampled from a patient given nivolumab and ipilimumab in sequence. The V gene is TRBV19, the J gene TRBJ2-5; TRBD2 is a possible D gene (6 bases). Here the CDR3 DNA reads TGTGCCAGTAGTATATCCGGAGGGAACCAAGAGACCCAGTACTTC. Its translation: CASSISGGNQETQYF. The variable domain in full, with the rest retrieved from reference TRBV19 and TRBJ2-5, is DGGITQSPKYLFRKEGQNVTLSCEQNLNHDAMYWYRQDPGQGLRLIYYSQIVNDFQKGDIAEGYSVSREKKESFPLTVTSAQKNPTAFYLCASSISGGNQETQYFGPGTRLLVL.